Listed here are 28 T cell receptor beta chains from one sample, sequenced in a study of cytomegalovirus exposure and HLA in healthy donors. PCR used 60 Vbeta primers and 13 Jbeta primers. Using immunoSEQ multiplex PCR, the repertoire was profiled, and TCRdb retains in-frame clones only, with some absent. In the table there are around 120,000 clones, about two thirds of which are singletons. Material: PBMCs. These receptors originate from a woman aged 55-70 years in good health and CMV-seropositive.

The rearrangement uses TRBV9 and TRBJ1-6; D is possibly TRBD1 (6 bases). Trimming cost V 4 bases and J 9 bases, with 17 bases left between them. The CDR3 spans 15 residues. From germline, CDR1 is SGDLS and CDR2 YYNGEE. This CDR3 is CASSLRDKQSSPLHF. The CDR3 bases are TGTGCCAGCAGCCTCAGGGACAAGCAGAGTTCACCCCTCCACTTT.

This clone was detected once. V gene TRBV10-3 combines with J gene TRBJ2-5, with 10 nucleotides matching TRBD2. Looked up from germline, CDR1 is ENHRY and CDR2 is SYGVKD. The V gene end was trimmed by 0 bases and the J gene end by 2 bases; junction bases not matched to a gene: 3. This CDR3 has 16 residues. CDR3 in DNA: TGTGCCATCAGTGAGTCTAGTAGCGGGGGGCAAGAGACCCAGTACTTC. This encodes CAISESSSGGQETQYF.

CDR3 coding DNA: TGTGCCAGCAGTCCCCCCAGGCGGGGGGACTACGAGCAGTACTTC. Its protein is CASSPPRRGDYEQYF. This chain uses TRBV25-1 with TRBJ2-7, with 8 nucleotides matching TRBD2. This CDR3 has 15 residues. With 5 bases clipped from V and 3 bases from J, the junction kept 9 bases outside the gene matches. Germline lookup yields CDR1 MGHDK and CDR2 SYGVNS.

The rearrangement uses TRBV6-5 and TRBJ1-2; D unresolved. CDR1 is MNHEY, CDR2 SVGAGI, per germline. The CDR3 sequence is 13 residues long. V was trimmed by 4 bases and J by 8 bases, leaving 14 bases between them. The CDR3 here is CASSSEVRRGYTF. The CDR3 nucleotides read TGTGCCAGCAGTTCGGAGGTGAGGAGGGGCTACACCTTC.

The V gene is TRBV13, the J gene TRBJ1-1, with 8 bases that match TRBD1. The CDR3 contains 15 residues. V was clipped by 2 bases and J by 8 bases; unmatched bases: 10. In germline, CDR1 is PRHDT, CDR2 FYEKMQ (reference sequence). CDR3 DNA sequence: TGTGCCAGCAGCTTACTCGGACAGGGAGACCAAGAAGCTTTCTTT. Amino acid sequence: CASSLLGQGDQEAFF.

The CDR3 protein is CASSPLAGAYNEQFF. CDR3 DNA: TGTGCCAGCAGCCCACTAGCGGGTGCATACAATGAGCAGTTCTTC. V usage is TRBV9 and J usage is TRBJ2-1; TRBD2 matches 9 bases. The junction had 6 bases not matched to a gene; V was cut back by 4 bases and J by 4 bases. Per germline, CDR1 SGDLS and CDR2 YYNGEE. This CDR3 comprises 15 residues.

This chain joins TRBV18 and TRBJ1-1; D not certain. The V and J ends lost 3 bases and 2 bases respectively, with 10 bases between them. CDR3 size: 14 residues. Per the germline V gene, CDR1 is KGHSH and CDR2 is LQKENI. CDR3 sequence (DNA): TGTGCCAGCTCACCCGGGGTGATCAACACTGAAGCTTTCTTT. Encoded protein: CASSPGVINTEAFF.

The J gene is TRBJ1-5, the V gene TRBV11-2, with a tentative D call TRBD1 (6 bases). Trimming removed 4 bases from V and 6 bases from J, with 16 bases in between. This CDR3 has 15 amino acids. Germline-derived CDR1 and CDR2 are SGHAT and FQNNGV. CDR3 sequence reads: CASSSGVQGAQPQHF. The CDR3 coding sequence is TGTGCCAGCAGCTCCGGAGTACAGGGAGCTCAGCCCCAGCATTTT.

The chain uses TRBV7-8 and TRBJ2-5; D remains unclear. The germline gives CDR1 SGHVS, CDR2 FQNEAQ. The CDR3 consists of 14 residues. V was shortened by 9 bases and J by 1 base, with 15 bases between the two germline ends. The CDR3 DNA follows: TGTGCCAGTACGGAGCTGTCCGCCCAAGAGACCCAGTACTTC. Encoded protein: CASTELSAQETQYF. Variable domain in full (rest from reference TRBV7-8 and TRBJ2-5): GAGVSQSPRYKVAKRGQDVALRCDPISGHVSLFWYQQALGQGPEFLTYFQNEAQLDKSGLPSDRFFAERPEGSVSTLKIQRTQQEDSAVYLCASTELSAQETQYFGPGTRLLVL.

This chain joins TRBV27 and TRBJ1-1; weak D call: TRBD1 (6 bases). CDR3 size: 14 residues. V was pared by 4 bases and J by 1 base, with 10 bases between. Germline CDR1 is MNHEY and CDR2 is SMNVEV (reference sequence). CDR3 residues: CASSSQTGNTEAFF. The CDR3 region has the DNA TGTGCCAGCAGTTCTCAGACAGGGAACACTGAAGCTTTCTTT.

The rearrangement links TRBV5-4 to TRBJ1-1; a possible D gene is TRBD1 (6 bases). V lost 6 bases and J lost 3, with 21 bases in between. The CDR3 runs to 16 residues. Germline CDR1 SGHNT, CDR2 YYREEE (reference sequence). The CDR3 protein is CASKRGGGRQDTEAFF. DNA of the CDR3: TGTGCCAGCAAGAGAGGGGGGGGCCGGCAAGACACTGAAGCTTTCTTT.

The chain has TRBV12-5 and TRBJ1-5, with D perhaps matching TRBD1 (5 bases). Germline CDR1 LGHNT, CDR2 FRNRAP. This CDR3 contains 14 residues. V was pared by 1 base and J by 6 bases, with 10 bases between. The CDR3 nucleotides read TGTGCTAGTGGTTTGGGGGAGGGGTCTCAGCCCCAGCATTTT. This encodes CASGLGEGSQPQHF.

This clone has a handful of counts. The genes are TRBV5-1 and TRBJ1-1; D might be TRBD1 (5 bases). The CDR3 loop spans 12 amino acids. In germline, CDR1 is SGHRS, CDR2 YFSETQ. V was pared by 8 bases and J by 3 bases, with 11 bases between. CDR3 bases: TGCGCCAGTAGGGGAGGAGACACTGAAGCTTTCTTT. Its protein product is CASRGGDTEAFF.

The rearrangement uses TRBV7-3 and TRBJ2-1, with D perhaps TRBD1 (6 bases). Trimming cost V 5 bases and J 5 bases, with 16 bases left between them. CDR1 is SGHTA, CDR2 FQGTGA, per germline. This CDR3 has 15 amino acids. The CDR3 DNA is TGTGCCAGCAGCAATCTGGACAGTTATAACAATGAGCAGTTCTTC. Translation: CASSNLDSYNNEQFF.

The V and J genes are TRBV10-1 and TRBJ2-1, with 12 bases identical to TRBD2. The CDR3 spans 14 residues. J was trimmed by 6 bases and V by 7 bases; bases with no gene match: 4. CDR1 is WNHNN and CDR2 is SYGVQD in the germline V gene (reference sequence). CDR3 nucleotide sequence: TGCGCCAGCACTAGCGGGGGGGCCCCCAATGAGCAGTTCTTC. It codes for CASTSGGAPNEQFF.

V usage is TRBV9 and J usage is TRBJ2-5; D perhaps matches TRBD2 (6 bases). Near its end, the DNA agrees better with TRBJ2-7, so the J call may be wrong. The CDR3 contains 15 residues. Germline V lookup: CDR1 SGDLS, CDR2 YYNGEE. CDR3: CASSPQTGGGHEQYF. CDR3 in DNA: TGTGCCAGCAGCCCGCAAACCGGGGGTGGTCACGAGCAGTACTTC.

The chain couples TRBV5-1 to TRBJ2-5, with D perhaps matching TRBD1 (6 bases). This CDR3 spans 13 amino acids. In germline, CDR1 is SGHRS, CDR2 YFSETQ. V dropped 2 bases and J dropped 5 bases, with 10 bases sitting between them. The CDR3 is CASSFRGQETQYF. The CDR3 DNA follows: TGCGCCAGCAGCTTCAGGGGTCAGGAGACCCAGTACTTC.

In this sample, this clone turned up a few times. The chain combines TRBV9 with TRBJ1-4; 8 nucleotides align to TRBD1. CDR1 is SGDLS and CDR2 is YYNGEE in the germline V gene. The V gene end was trimmed by 3 bases and the J gene end by 4 bases; junction bases not matched to a gene: 5. The CDR3 spans 15 residues. As DNA, the CDR3 is TGTGCCAGCAGCGCCAGGGGGCGAGTTAATGAAAAACTGTTTTTT. Amino acid sequence: CASSARGRVNEKLFF.

The rearrangement uses TRBV2 and TRBJ2-1; maybe TRBD2 (5 bases). The CDR3 runs to 18 residues. The germline CDR1 and CDR2 sequences are SNHLY and FYNNEI. V was shortened by 3 bases and J by 7 bases, with 25 bases between the two germline ends. CDR3 coding DNA: TGTGCCAGCAGTGATCGTTGGAGCGGAACGTCCTTAGGTAATGAGCAGTTCTTC. Its translation is CASSDRWSGTSLGNEQFF.

The chain has TRBV4-2 and TRBJ1-2; TRBD1 agrees at 7 bases. Germline lookup yields CDR1 LGHNA and CDR2 YNFKEQ. The CDR3 is 16 residues long. Trimming removed 1 base from V and 7 bases from J; junction bases left unmatched: 12. CDR3 residues: CASSQVTARGEVGYTF. CDR3 bases: TGTGCCAGCAGCCAAGTAACGGCCAGGGGGGAAGTTGGCTACACCTTC.

In DNA form, the CDR3 reads TGCGCCAGCAGCCAAGGACAGAATCGTGCCTATGGCTACACCTTC. Translating it yields CASSQGQNRAYGYTF. V gene TRBV4-1 combines with J gene TRBJ1-2, with D perhaps TRBD1 (5 bases). Trimming took off 1 base at V and 4 bases at J, with 13 bases between the two ends. The CDR3 covers 15 residues. The germline gives CDR1 MGHRA, CDR2 YSYEKL.

This clone appeared a few times. The chain is built from TRBV5-4 and TRBJ1-2; a possible D gene is TRBD1 (6 bases). V dropped 3 bases and J dropped 4 bases, with 13 bases sitting between them. From germline, CDR1 is SGHNT and CDR2 YYREEE (reference sequence). CDR3 length equals 14 residues. The CDR3 bases are TGTGCCAGCAGCTCGACAGGAACCTTCTATGGCTACACCTTC. It specifies CASSSTGTFYGYTF. Supplemented by reference TRBV5-4 and TRBJ1-2, the full variable domain reads ETGVTQSPTHLIKTRGQQVTLRCSSQSGHNTVSWYQQALGQGPQFIFQYYREEENGRGNFPPRFSGLQFPNYSSELNVNALELDDSALYLCASSSTGTFYGYTFGSGTRLTVV.

The chain has TRBV12-5 and TRBJ1-5, with D tentatively TRBD1 (5 bases). Deletions cut 3 bases from V and 4 bases from J, with 13 bases between. Germline V gives CDR1 LGHNT, CDR2 FRNRAP. The CDR3 extends over 15 amino acids. This chain's CDR3 is CASGFGGARNQPQHF. CDR3 DNA sequence: TGTGCTAGTGGTTTTGGAGGGGCGCGTAATCAGCCCCAGCATTTT.

The chain has TRBV7-9 and TRBJ2-5; possible D gene TRBD1, 6 bases. The V gene's germline CDR1 is SEHNR and CDR2 FQNEAQ (reference sequence). The length of the CDR3 is 14 residues. The V end lost 5 bases, the J end lost 1 base, and 11 bases lay between the germline ends. This chain's CDR3 is CASSEDSSQETQYF. The CDR3 DNA follows: TGTGCCAGCAGCGAGGACAGTTCCCAAGAGACCCAGTACTTC.

This clone was seen just once. This sequence joins TRBV6-1 and TRBJ2-2, with 13 bases identical to TRBD2. The V gene's germline CDR1 is MNHNS and CDR2 SASEGT. This CDR3 has 15 residues. The V and J ends lost 8 bases and 3 bases, in that order; junction bases with no gene match: 3. CDR3 sequence: CASGTSGEHTGELFF. In nucleotides, the CDR3 is TGTGCCAGCGGGACTAGCGGGGAGCACACCGGGGAGCTGTTTTTT.

The chain is built from TRBV7-3 and TRBJ2-1, with D perhaps TRBD2 (7 bases). The CDR3 covers 18 residues. Germline-derived CDR1 and CDR2 are SGHTA and FQGTGA. Trimming took off 3 bases at V and 4 bases at J, with 22 bases between the two ends. Here the CDR3 reads CASSFDGRGATYYNEQFF. DNA of the CDR3: TGTGCCAGCAGCTTTGATGGCCGGGGGGCCACTTATTACAATGAGCAGTTCTTC.

This clone appeared a few times. The chain has TRBV11-2 and TRBJ1-1, with D tentatively TRBD1 (6 bases). The V gene's germline CDR1 is SGHAT and CDR2 FQNNGV. With 0 bases removed from V and 4 bases from J, the gap between germline ends came to 12 bases. This CDR3 has 15 amino acids. CDR3 nucleotide sequence: TGTGCCAGCAGCTTAGATCAGGTGGGGGCCACTGAAGCTTTCTTT. Protein: CASSLDQVGATEAFF.

This clone has just a few counts. This sequence joins TRBV6-4 and TRBJ1-6; D call uncertain. Trimming removed 6 bases from V and 6 bases from J, with 15 bases in between. CDR1 and CDR2 (germline): MRHNA, SNTAGT. This CDR3 contains 15 residues. CDR3 coding DNA: TGTGCCAGCAGGCCAAGCCCGGGTAGTAATTCACCCCTCCACTTT. Its protein product is CASRPSPGSNSPLHF.